The source of this T cell receptor (beta chain) is a study of circulating and synovial CD4+ cells in juvenile arthritis. As to this clone: Its antigen is as yet unknown.

Germline lookup yields CDR1 SGHTA and CDR2 FQGNSA. The CDR3 spans 13 residues. Deletions cut 1 base from V and 8 bases from J, with 9 bases between. General observations from the study: Bulk blood CD4 repertoires were more diverse than these.

The table came from immunoSEQ multiplex PCR; TCRdb's copy has only in-frame clones and leaves some out. The repertoire holds some 33,000 clones, around 95% seen once, with around 0.64% in the top ten. The TCR sequence derives from a human donor with juvenile idiopathic arthritis. This chain joins TRBV7-2 and TRBJ2-1, with D unresolved. The sequenced sample consisted of CD4+ T cells from blood. The CDR3 region has the DNA TGTGCCAGCAGCTTAGACCCTAGAGATGAGCAGTTCTTC. Its translation is CASSLDPRDEQFF.